These T cell receptor beta chains were read from a single sample in a study of cytomegalovirus exposure and HLA in healthy donors. The assay was immunoSEQ multiplex PCR, and TCRdb's table has in-frame clones only and misses some. The data contain 50,000 or so clones, over 70% of them seen just once; the ten biggest clones take up approximately 2.7%. The sample taken for sequencing was PBMCs. These receptor sequences come from a man aged 18 to 29 in good health and CMV-seronegative. CDR3s leave out the opening cysteine and the closing phenylalanine or tryptophan. Fields, in order: V gene, J gene, CDR3 length, clone size, CDR3 protein. Clone size is given for some rows only: seen once, a few or many times, or a class if the clone is expanded.

TRBV10-3	TRBJ1-1	13	-	AISPSGQMNTEAF
TRBV30	TRBJ2-7	12	-	AWRNAGASYEQY
TRBV27	TRBJ2-2	11	-	ASSFSGTGELF
TRBV14	TRBJ1-1	12	once	ASSLTGLNTEAF
TRBV4-1	TRBJ2-7	11	-	ASSRDFTYEQY
TRBV25-1	TRBJ1-2	13	few	ASSESHRDTYGYT
TRBV28	TRBJ2-2	13	few	ASRRGLGNTGELF
TRBV5-1	TRBJ2-7	14	-	ASSLSGSDTSYEQY
TRBV7-8	TRBJ1-2	12	-	ASREAGRNYGYT
TRBV5-4	TRBJ1-1	15	-	ASSLGDRGRLGTEAF
TRBV5-1	TRBJ1-5	11	-	ASSLHRGQPQH
TRBV2	TRBJ1-3	13	-	ASSGGQGSGNTIY
TRBV7-8	TRBJ1-1	12	-	ASSPQTGDTEAF
TRBV28	TRBJ2-5	14	-	ASSNLTGRPQETQY
TRBV2	TRBJ2-3	10	-	ASSGTVDTQY
TRBV5-4	TRBJ2-1	14	-	ASSAPGTGGYNEQF
TRBV25-1	TRBJ2-6	16	-	ASSSRTGTFSGANVLT
TRBV19	TRBJ2-3	9	-	ASSTTSSQY
TRBV7-2	TRBJ2-5	10	once	ASSSFAETQY
TRBV6-1	TRBJ2-1	14	once	ASSKVGGQGNNEQF
TRBV4-3	TRBJ2-3	13	-	ASSPDRGSTDTQY
TRBV5-4	TRBJ1-2	13	-	ASTKGTGTSHGYT
TRBV6-5	TRBJ1-4	13	-	ASSIAWTGTEKLF
TRBV28	TRBJ1-6	10	few	ASSFNDSPLH
TRBV10-3	TRBJ2-1	12	-	AITGTGGYNEQF
TRBV7-2	TRBJ1-5	13	-	ASSLSGGPYQPQH
TRBV19	TRBJ1-5	12	-	ASSGWGVGQPQH
TRBV11-2	TRBJ2-7	12	-	ASSPSGLGGEQY
TRBV6-1	TRBJ2-1	12	-	ASSEYLRYNEQF
TRBV2	TRBJ2-3	14	-	ASSEWEQGFTDTQY
TRBV7-2	TRBJ2-2	13	-	ASSLTSGDTGELF
TRBV7-2	TRBJ2-7	12	-	ASSFRTNSYEQY
TRBV6-1	TRBJ2-3	13	-	ASSGPQGYTDTQY
TRBV7-3	TRBJ1-2	11	few	ASSLEDGNGYT
TRBV6-5	TRBJ2-7	13	-	ASSVTSGRGYEQY
TRBV7-3	TRBJ2-1	13	-	ASSPGTGAYNEQF
TRBV19	TRBJ2-3	12	-	ASTPRLAGDTQY
TRBV27	TRBJ1-1	11	-	ASSSQGRTEAF
TRBV28	TRBJ1-1	10	-	ASNSPKGEAF
TRBV9	TRBJ1-1	13	-	ASSVEVTPGTEAF
TRBV4-3	TRBJ2-3	14	-	ASSQKATGDTDTQY
TRBV10-3	TRBJ2-7	12	-	AIRGTFNEYEQY
TRBV4-2	TRBJ2-7	15	few	ASSQKLRGSYSYEQY
TRBV7-8	TRBJ1-1	11	few	ASSAGWNTEAF
TRBV28	TRBJ2-7	11	few	ASRTSGSYEQY